These 11 T cell receptor beta chains share one sample of origin, sequenced in a study of shared clonotypes between healthy human individuals. Here immunoSEQ multiplex PCR was the method, and the copy in TCRdb shows in-frame clones only, minus some. The sample gives 640,000 or so clones, around 72% of which show up once; approximately 2% is in the top ten. The sequencing sample was made of memory CD4+ T cells sorted from blood. The subset: CD45RA-negative fraction. The receptors derive from a woman aged 25 to 39 in good health.

The V gene is TRBV6-5, the J gene TRBJ2-7; no definite D call. Germline CDR1 reads MNHEY; CDR2 reads SVGAGI. The CDR3 consists of 14 residues. Trimming removed 0 bases from V and 2 bases from J, with 8 bases in between. DNA of the CDR3: TGTGCCAGCAGTTACTCGCAGCAGGCCTACGAGCAGTACTTC. It encodes CASSYSQQAYEQYF.

The chain combines TRBV18 with TRBJ2-6, with D tentatively TRBD1 (5 bases). CDR1 and CDR2 (germline): KGHSH, LQKENI. This CDR3 is 15 amino acids long. The V and J ends lost 4 bases and 0 bases respectively, with 7 bases between them. The CDR3 region has the DNA TGTGCCAGCTCACGACAGACCTCTGGGGCCAACGTCCTGACTTTC. Amino acid sequence: CASSRQTSGANVLTF.

This clone was recorded many times. Other DNA sequences in the same sample also yield this CDR3. The chain joins TRBV2 to TRBJ1-5; 9 bases align to TRBD1. The CDR3 runs to 15 residues. Germline lookup yields CDR1 SNHLY and CDR2 FYNNEI. The ends lost 1 base at V and 7 bases at J; junction bases unmatched: 5. The CDR3 DNA reads TGTGCCAGCAGTGAAGAGGGACAGGGTCAACAGCCCCAGCATTTT. It is translated as CASSEEGQGQQPQHF.

This clone has only a few counts. The rearrangement joins TRBV7-9 to TRBJ1-1, with 7 bases identical to TRBD1. Per germline, CDR1 SEHNR and CDR2 FQNEAQ (reference sequence). After removal of 7 bases from V and 3 bases from J, the junction contained 5 bases not matched to a gene. The CDR3 runs 13 residues. The CDR3 DNA follows: TGTGCCAGCAATGAACAGGGGTACACTGAAGCTTTCTTT. As protein: CASNEQGYTEAFF.

V usage is TRBV10-2 and J usage is TRBJ1-5; 8 nucleotides line up with TRBD1. CDR3 length: 14 amino acids. Germline CDR1 is WSHSY and CDR2 is SAAADI. After removal of 3 bases from V and 3 bases from J, the junction contained 1 base not matched to a gene. CDR3 protein: CASSEQGVNQPQHF. For the CDR3, the DNA is TGCGCCAGCAGTGAACAGGGGGTCAATCAGCCCCAGCATTTT.

The chain links TRBV28 to TRBJ2-7, with 8 bases fitting TRBD1. V shed 6 bases and J 3 bases; nucleotides not matched to a gene: 4. Germline V gene sequence: CDR1 MDHEN, CDR2 SYDVKM. This CDR3 has 13 amino acids. The CDR3 loop reads CASRKQGVYEQYF. The CDR3 bases are TGTGCCAGCAGAAAACAGGGGGTCTACGAGCAGTACTTC.

A remark on this clone: This sample also contains other DNA sequences that code for the same CDR3. The V call is TRBV5-1, the J call TRBJ2-7; 12 bases agree with TRBD1. J gave up 6 bases and V 4 bases, and 5 bases lay outside the gene matches. Germline V gene sequence: CDR1 SGHRS, CDR2 YFSETQ. This CDR3 has 14 amino acids. The CDR3 DNA follows: TGCGCCAGCAGCCCCGGGACAGGGGGCGTCGAGCAGTACTTC. Its protein product is CASSPGTGGVEQYF.

A note on this clone: Just one base apart from a much larger clone, this may be a read error. The genes are TRBV5-4 and TRBJ2-7, with TRBD1 matching over 7 bases. Germline CDR1 SGHNT, CDR2 YYREEE (reference sequence). J was trimmed by 4 bases and V by 3 bases; bases with no gene match: 1. The CDR3 loop spans 12 amino acids. The chain's CDR3 is CASSSQGYEQYF. The DNA for the CDR3 is TGTGCCAGCAGCTCACAGGGGTACGAGCAGTACTTC.

The sample holds a few counts of this clone. The chain carries TRBV28 and TRBJ2-2; D unclear. Germline lookup yields CDR1 MDHEN and CDR2 SYDVKM. The CDR3 runs to 16 residues. Trimming removed 3 bases at V and 5 bases at J, with 16 bases between. The CDR3 nucleotides are TGTGCCAGCAGTTTTGTTCCCCTTGGTCGGACCGGGGAGCTGTTTTTT. Its protein is CASSFVPLGRTGELFF.

The chain uses TRBV2 and TRBJ2-6; TRBD2 aligns across 10 bases. CDR3 length: 15 amino acids. V lost 7 bases and J lost 3; bases outside the gene matches: 3. From germline, CDR1 is SNHLY and CDR2 FYNNEI. As DNA, the CDR3 is TGTGCCAGCAAGGTAGCGGGAGGTGGGGCCAACGTCCTGACTTTC. Translation gives CASKVAGGGANVLTF. Drawing the rest from reference TRBV2 and TRBJ2-6, the complete variable domain is EPEVTQTPSHQVTQMGQEVILRCVPISNHLYFYWYRQILGQKVEFLVSFYNNEISEKSEIFDDQFSVERPDGSNFTLKIRSTKLEDSAMYFCASKVAGGGANVLTFGAGSRLTVL.

The chain carries TRBV2 and TRBJ2-7, with D possibly being TRBD1 (5 bases). Per germline, CDR1 SNHLY and CDR2 FYNNEI. Between the trimmed V and J ends, which lost 3 bases and 3 bases, there was a span of 12 bases. The length of the CDR3 is 14 residues. Here the CDR3 DNA reads TGTGCCAGCAGTGAGTACCGACAGTACTACGAGCAGTACTTC. It is translated as CASSEYRQYYEQYF.